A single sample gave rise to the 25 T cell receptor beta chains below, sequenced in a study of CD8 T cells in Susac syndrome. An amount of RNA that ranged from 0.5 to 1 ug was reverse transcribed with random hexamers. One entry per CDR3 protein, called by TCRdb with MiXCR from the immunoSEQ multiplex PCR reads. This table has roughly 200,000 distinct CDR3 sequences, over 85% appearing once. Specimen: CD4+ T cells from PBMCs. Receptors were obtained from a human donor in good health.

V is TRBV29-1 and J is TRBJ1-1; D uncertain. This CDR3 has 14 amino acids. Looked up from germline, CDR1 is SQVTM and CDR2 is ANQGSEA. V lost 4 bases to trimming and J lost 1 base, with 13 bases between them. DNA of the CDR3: TGCAGCGTTGGGACGAGGTGGGAGAACACTGAAGCTTTCTTT. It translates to CSVGTRWENTEAFF.

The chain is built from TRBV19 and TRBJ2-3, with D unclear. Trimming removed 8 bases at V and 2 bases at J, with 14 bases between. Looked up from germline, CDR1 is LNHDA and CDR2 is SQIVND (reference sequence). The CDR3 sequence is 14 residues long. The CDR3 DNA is TGTGCCAGTCGGCCCCATACGTTCACAGATACGCAGTATTTT. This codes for CASRPHTFTDTQYF.

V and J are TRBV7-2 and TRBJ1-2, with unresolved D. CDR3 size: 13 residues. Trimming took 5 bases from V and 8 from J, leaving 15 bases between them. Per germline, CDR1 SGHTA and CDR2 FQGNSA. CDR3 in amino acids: CASSRERLEGYTF. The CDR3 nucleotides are TGTGCCAGCAGCCGTGAGAGGCTTGAGGGCTACACCTTC.

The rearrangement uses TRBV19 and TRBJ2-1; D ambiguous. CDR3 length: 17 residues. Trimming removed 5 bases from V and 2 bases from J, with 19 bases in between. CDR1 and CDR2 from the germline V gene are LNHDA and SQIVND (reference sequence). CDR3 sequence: CASSLQSRGKTYNEQFF. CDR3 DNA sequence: TGTGCCAGTAGTCTCCAATCTAGAGGAAAAACCTACAATGAGCAGTTCTTC.

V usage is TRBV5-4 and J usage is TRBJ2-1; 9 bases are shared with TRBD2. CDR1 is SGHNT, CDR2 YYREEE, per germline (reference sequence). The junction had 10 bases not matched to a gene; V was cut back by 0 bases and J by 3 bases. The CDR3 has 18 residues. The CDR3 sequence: CASSLVRGAGGVYNEQFF. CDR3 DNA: TGTGCCAGCAGCTTGGTCAGAGGGGCGGGAGGGGTCTACAATGAGCAGTTCTTC.

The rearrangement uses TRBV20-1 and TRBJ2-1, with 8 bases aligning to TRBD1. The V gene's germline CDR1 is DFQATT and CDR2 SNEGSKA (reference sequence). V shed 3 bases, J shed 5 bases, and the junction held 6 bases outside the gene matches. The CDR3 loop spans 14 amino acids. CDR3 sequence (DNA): TGCAGTGCTAGGCGGCAGGGGGCTAACAATGAGCAGTTCTTC. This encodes CSARRQGANNEQFF.

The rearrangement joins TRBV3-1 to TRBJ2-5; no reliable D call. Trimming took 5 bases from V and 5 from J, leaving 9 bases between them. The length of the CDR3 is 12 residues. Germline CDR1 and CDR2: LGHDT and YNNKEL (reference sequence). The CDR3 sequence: CASSTAYETQYF. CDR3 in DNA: TGTGCCAGCAGCACCGCTTACGAGACCCAGTACTTC.

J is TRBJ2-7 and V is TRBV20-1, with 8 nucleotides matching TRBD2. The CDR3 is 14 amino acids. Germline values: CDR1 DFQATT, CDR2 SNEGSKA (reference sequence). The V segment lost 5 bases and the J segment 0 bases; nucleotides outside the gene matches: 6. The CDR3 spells CSADGSGDSYEQYF. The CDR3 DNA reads TGCAGTGCTGATGGTAGCGGGGACTCCTACGAGCAGTACTTC.

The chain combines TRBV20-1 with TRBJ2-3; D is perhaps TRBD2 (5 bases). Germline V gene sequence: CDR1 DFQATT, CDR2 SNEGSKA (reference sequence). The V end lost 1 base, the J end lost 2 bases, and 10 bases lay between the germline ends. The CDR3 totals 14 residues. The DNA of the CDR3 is TGCAGTGCTAGAGGCGCCCGGGACACAGATACGCAGTATTTT. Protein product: CSARGARDTDTQYF.

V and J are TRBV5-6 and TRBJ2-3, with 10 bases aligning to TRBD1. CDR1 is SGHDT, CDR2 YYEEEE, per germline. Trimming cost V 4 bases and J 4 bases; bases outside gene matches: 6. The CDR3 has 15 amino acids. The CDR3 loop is CASSPGTGAPDTQYF. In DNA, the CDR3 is TGTGCCAGCAGCCCCGGGACAGGGGCCCCAGATACGCAGTATTTT.

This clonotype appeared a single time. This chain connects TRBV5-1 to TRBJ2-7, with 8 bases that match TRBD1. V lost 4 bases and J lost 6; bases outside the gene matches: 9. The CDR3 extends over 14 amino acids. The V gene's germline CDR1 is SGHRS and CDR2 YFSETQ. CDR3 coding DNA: TGCGCCAGCAGCCCGTGGACAGGGCACGTCGAGCAGTACTTC. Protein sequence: CASSPWTGHVEQYF.

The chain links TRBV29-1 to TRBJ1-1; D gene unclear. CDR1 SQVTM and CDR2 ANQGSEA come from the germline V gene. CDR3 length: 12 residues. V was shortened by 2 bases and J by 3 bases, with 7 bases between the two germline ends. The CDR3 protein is CSVELRDTEAFF. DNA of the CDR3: TGCAGCGTTGAACTAAGAGACACTGAAGCTTTCTTT.

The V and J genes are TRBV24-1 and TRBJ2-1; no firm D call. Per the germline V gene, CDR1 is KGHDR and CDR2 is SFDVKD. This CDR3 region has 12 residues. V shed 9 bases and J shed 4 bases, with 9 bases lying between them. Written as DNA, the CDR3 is TGTGCCACCGGAGCAGCGTACAATGAGCAGTTCTTC. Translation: CATGAAYNEQFF.

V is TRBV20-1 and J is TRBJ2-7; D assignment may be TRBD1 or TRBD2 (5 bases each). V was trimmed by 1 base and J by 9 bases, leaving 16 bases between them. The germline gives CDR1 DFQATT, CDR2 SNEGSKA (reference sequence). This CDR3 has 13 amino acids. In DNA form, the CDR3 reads TGCAGTGCTAGAGCCGGGGCCCCTACGACGCAGTACTTC. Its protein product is CSARAGAPTTQYF.

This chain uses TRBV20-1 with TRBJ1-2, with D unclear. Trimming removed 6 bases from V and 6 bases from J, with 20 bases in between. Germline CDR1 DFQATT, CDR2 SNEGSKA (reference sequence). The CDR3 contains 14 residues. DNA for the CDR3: TGCAGTGCCACTCTCAGGATAGTCAATCATGGCTACACCTTC. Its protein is CSATLRIVNHGYTF.

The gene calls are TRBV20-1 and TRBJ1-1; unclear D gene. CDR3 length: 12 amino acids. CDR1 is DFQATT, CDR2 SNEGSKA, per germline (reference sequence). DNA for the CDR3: TGCAGCGTGGGAGGTGGTTGGACTGAAGCTTTCTTT. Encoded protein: CSVGGGWTEAFF.

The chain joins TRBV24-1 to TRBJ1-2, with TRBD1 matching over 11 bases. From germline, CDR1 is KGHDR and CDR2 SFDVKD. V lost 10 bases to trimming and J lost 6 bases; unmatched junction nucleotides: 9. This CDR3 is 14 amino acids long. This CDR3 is CATHDGQGADGYTF. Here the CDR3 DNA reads TGTGCCACACATGACGGACAGGGGGCGGATGGCTACACCTTC.

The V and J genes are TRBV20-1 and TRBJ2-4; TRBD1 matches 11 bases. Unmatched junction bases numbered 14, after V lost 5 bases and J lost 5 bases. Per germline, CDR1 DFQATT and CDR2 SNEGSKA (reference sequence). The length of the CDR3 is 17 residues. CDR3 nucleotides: TGCAGTGCTCATCCCCCCGGGACAGGGGGGCAGGAAAACATTCAGTACTTC. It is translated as CSAHPPGTGGQENIQYF.

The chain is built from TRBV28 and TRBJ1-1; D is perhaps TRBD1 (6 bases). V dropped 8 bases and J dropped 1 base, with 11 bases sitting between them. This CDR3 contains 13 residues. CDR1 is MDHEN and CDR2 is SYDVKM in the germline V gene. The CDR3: CASGGRGNTEAFF. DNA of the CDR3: TGTGCCAGCGGGGGCAGGGGGAACACTGAAGCTTTCTTT.

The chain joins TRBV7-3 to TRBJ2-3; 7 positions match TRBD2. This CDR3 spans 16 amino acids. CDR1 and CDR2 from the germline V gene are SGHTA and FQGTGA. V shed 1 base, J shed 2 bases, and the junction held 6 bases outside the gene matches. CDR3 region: CASSLNPSGTTDTQYF. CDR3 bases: TGTGCCAGCAGCTTAAACCCCAGCGGGACCACAGATACGCAGTATTTT.

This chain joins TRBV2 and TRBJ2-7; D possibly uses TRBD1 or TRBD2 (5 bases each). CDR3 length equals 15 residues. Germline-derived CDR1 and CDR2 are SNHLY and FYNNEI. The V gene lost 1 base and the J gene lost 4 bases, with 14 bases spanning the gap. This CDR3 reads CASSEEAGRVYEQYF. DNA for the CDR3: TGTGCCAGCAGTGAAGAGGCAGGGAGAGTTTACGAGCAGTACTTC.

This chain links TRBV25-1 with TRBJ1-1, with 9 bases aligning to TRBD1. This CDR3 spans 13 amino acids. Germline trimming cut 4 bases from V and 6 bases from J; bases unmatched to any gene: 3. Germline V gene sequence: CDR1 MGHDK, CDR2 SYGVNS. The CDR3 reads CASSGTGASEAFF. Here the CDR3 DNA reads TGTGCCAGCAGTGGGACAGGGGCGTCTGAAGCTTTCTTT.

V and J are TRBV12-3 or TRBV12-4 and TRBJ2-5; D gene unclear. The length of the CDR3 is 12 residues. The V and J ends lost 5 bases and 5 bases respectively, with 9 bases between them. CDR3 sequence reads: CASSPFGETQYF. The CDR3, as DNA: TGTGCCAGCAGTCCCTTTGGCGAGACCCAGTACTTC.

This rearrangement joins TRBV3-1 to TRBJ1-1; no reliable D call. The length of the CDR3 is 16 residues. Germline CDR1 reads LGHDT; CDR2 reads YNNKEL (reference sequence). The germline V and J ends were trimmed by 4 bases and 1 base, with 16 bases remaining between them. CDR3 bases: TGTGCCAGCAGCCCTAGCCTCAGAAACACGAACACTGAAGCTTTCTTT. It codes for CASSPSLRNTNTEAFF.

This chain's CDR3 is CAWSTGLRYGYTF. The CDR3 DNA reads TGTGCCTGGAGTACCGGGCTCCGCTATGGCTACACCTTC. V usage is TRBV30 and J usage is TRBJ1-2; no clear D gene. This CDR3 region has 13 residues. Germline CDR1 is GTSNPN and CDR2 is SVGIG (reference sequence). The V end lost 2 bases, the J end lost 4 bases, and 11 bases lay between the germline ends.